This TCR beta chain is drawn from a study of cytotoxic CD8 clonotypes in ibrutinib-treated CLL. Depths of 1 in 200,000 to 1 in 1 million T cells were the sequencing target. TCRdb's table, derived via immunoSEQ multiplex PCR, lists solely in-frame clones and lacks some. The sample yields some 200,000 clones, roughly 79% seen once. Findings and limits, study-wide: Baseline clonality, above age-matched healthy donor levels, tracked circulating CD8+ T-cell counts. Clonality showed a rise at ibrutinib response that reversed toward baseline at progression. Few clonotypes were public, and these shrank or held steady under treatment.

CDR3 length: 16 residues. J was trimmed by 3 bases and V by 4 bases; bases with no gene match: 10. The germline gives CDR1 MGHRA, CDR2 YSYEKL. Turning to this clone: What it binds is unknown.

The gene calls are TRBV4-1 and TRBJ2-3, with 7 bases fitting TRBD2. The TCR sequence derives from a human donor with chronic lymphocytic leukemia. This material consisted of PBMCs, taken after 12 months of ibrutinib treatment. The CDR3 loop is CASSPGGPLRTDTQYF. The CDR3 DNA is TGCGCCAGCAGCCCGGGGGGACCCCTACGGACAGATACGCAGTATTTT.